Below, 9 T cell receptor beta chains from the same sample are listed, as sequenced in a study of T cells in Graves' hyperthyroidism and ophthalmopathy. Amplified regions were TCR beta CDR3 sequences from RNA transcripts. First-round RT-PCR targeting the TCR CDR3 was performed with the HTBI primer set. TCRdb itself ran the multiplex PCR reads through MiXCR, one entry per CDR3 protein. The profile shows about 560,000 distinct CDR3 sequences, around 16% of them singletons. Sequences were obtained from blood. Receptor source: a woman aged 30 to 39 with Graves' hyperthyroidism.

This clonotype was recorded a few times. The chain uses TRBV27 and TRBJ1-5; D is ambiguous. The CDR3 spans 15 residues. The V end lost 4 bases, the J end lost 8 bases, and 18 bases lay between the germline ends. Germline-derived CDR1 and CDR2 are MNHEY and SMNVEV (reference sequence). As DNA, the CDR3 is TGTGCCAGCAGTTCCTCGGTCGTCAGTCCAAAGCCCCAGCATTTT. Translated: CASSSSVVSPKPQHF.

The sample holds many counts of this clonotype. The J gene is TRBJ2-1, the V gene TRBV7-3, with 11 bases fitting TRBD2. The CDR3 is 18 residues long. The junction had 15 bases not matched to a gene; V was cut back by 5 bases and J by 6 bases. Germline V gene data show CDR1 as SGHTA and CDR2 as FQGTGA. CDR3 amino acids: CASSLKPILAGVSNEQFF. The CDR3 region has the DNA TGTGCCAGCAGCCTAAAGCCCATACTAGCGGGAGTCTCCAATGAGCAGTTCTTC. The complete variable domain, with remaining parts taken from reference TRBV7-3 and TRBJ2-1, reads GAGVSQTPSNKVTEKGKYVELRCDPISGHTALYWYRQSLGQGPEFLIYFQGTGAADDSGLPNDRFFAVRPEGSVSTLKIQRTERGDSAVYLCASSLKPILAGVSNEQFFGPGTRLTVL.

This chain connects TRBV2 to TRBJ1-1, with 10 bases matching TRBD1. The CDR3 spans 14 residues. Germline V gives CDR1 SNHLY, CDR2 FYNNEI. The V gene end was trimmed by 4 bases and the J gene end by 4 bases; junction bases not matched to a gene: 3. The CDR3 protein is CASSGQGAGTEAFF. For the CDR3, the DNA is TGTGCCAGCAGTGGACAGGGGGCAGGCACTGAAGCTTTCTTT.

A few counts support this clonotype. The chain links TRBV19 to TRBJ2-1, with 8 bases matching TRBD2. With V trimmed by 3 bases and J by 7 bases, 8 bases remained unmatched. Per germline, CDR1 LNHDA and CDR2 SQIVND (reference sequence). The length of the CDR3 is 15 residues. The CDR3 here is CASSIYSGRTNEQFF. For the CDR3, the DNA is TGTGCCAGTAGTATCTACAGCGGGAGAACAAATGAGCAGTTCTTC.

A word on this clonotype: A much larger clone sits a single nucleotide away, making a read error possible. The J gene is TRBJ1-1, the V gene TRBV6-2 or TRBV6-3; D gene uncertain. The germline CDR1 and CDR2 sequences are MNHEY and SVGEGT. The CDR3 runs to 13 residues. The CDR3 protein is CTSSYYRGTEAFF. CDR3 sequence (DNA): TGTACCAGCAGTTATTACCGGGGCACTGAAGCTTTCTTT.

The genes are TRBV10-3 and TRBJ2-3; 10 bases fit TRBD2. The CDR3 is 16 residues long. Trimming removed 6 bases from V and 2 bases from J; junction bases left unmatched: 8. CDR1 ENHRY and CDR2 SYGVKD come from the germline V gene. The CDR3 nucleotides read TGTGCCATCAGCCCCACAGCGGGGGGGGACACAGATACGCAGTATTTT. It is translated as CAISPTAGGDTDTQYF.

At least ten counts were recorded for this clonotype. This chain connects TRBV30 to TRBJ2-5; unclear D gene. The CDR3 consists of 12 residues. CDR1 and CDR2 from the germline V gene are GTSNPN and SVGIG (reference sequence). V was trimmed by 4 bases and J by 0 bases, leaving 6 bases between them. CDR3 bases: TGTGCCTGGAAGACGAACCAAGAGACCCAGTACTTC. Protein product: CAWKTNQETQYF.

This clonotype was counted many times. The chain has TRBV20-1 and TRBJ1-1; 7 bases agree with TRBD1. The CDR3 covers 15 residues. Trimming took 1 base from V and 1 from J; bases not matched to a gene: 6. The germline V gene has CDR1 DFQATT and CDR2 SNEGSKA (reference sequence). As DNA, the CDR3 is TGCAGTGCTAGAGGAAGACAGGGTGGGAACACTGAAGCTTTCTTT. Translated: CSARGRQGGNTEAFF.

This clonotype was observed at least ten times. The rearrangement uses TRBV27 and TRBJ2-7, with 7 nucleotides matching TRBD2. The CDR3 contains 14 residues. V shed 4 bases and J 3 bases; nucleotides not matched to a gene: 6. From germline, CDR1 is MNHEY and CDR2 SMNVEV (reference sequence). The CDR3 nucleotides read TGTGCCAGCAGTTACCTAGCGGCGGGCTACGAGCAGTACTTC. This sequence encodes CASSYLAAGYEQYF.